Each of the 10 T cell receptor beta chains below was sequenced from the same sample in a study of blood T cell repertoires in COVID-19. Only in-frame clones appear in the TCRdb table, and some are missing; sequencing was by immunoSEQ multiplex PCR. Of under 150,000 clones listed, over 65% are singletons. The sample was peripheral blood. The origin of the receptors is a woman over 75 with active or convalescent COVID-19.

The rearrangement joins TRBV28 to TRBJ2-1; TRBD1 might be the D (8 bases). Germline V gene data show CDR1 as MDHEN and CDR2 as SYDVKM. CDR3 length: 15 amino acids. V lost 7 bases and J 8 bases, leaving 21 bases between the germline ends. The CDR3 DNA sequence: TGTGCCAGCACCCTGGGGGGCACAGGGGGGGATGAGCAGTTCTTC. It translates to CASTLGGTGGDEQFF.

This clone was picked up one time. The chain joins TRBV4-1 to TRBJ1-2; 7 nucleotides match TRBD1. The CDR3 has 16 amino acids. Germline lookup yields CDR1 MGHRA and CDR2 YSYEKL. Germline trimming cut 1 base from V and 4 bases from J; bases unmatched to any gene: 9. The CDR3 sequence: CASSQAQDRAVYGYTF. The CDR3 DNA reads TGCGCCAGCAGCCAAGCCCAAGACAGGGCAGTCTATGGCTACACCTTC.

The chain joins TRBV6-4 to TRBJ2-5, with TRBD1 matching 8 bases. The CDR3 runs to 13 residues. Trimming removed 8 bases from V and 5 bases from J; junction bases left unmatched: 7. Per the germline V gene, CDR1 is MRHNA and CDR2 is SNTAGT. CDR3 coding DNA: TGTGCCAGCTCCATCTACAGGGGGGAGACCCAGTACTTC. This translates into CASSIYRGETQYF.

The CDR3, as DNA: TGTGCCAGCAGGCCGGGACAGGGTTTTGGCTACACCTTC. It translates to CASRPGQGFGYTF. The V call is TRBV2, the J call TRBJ1-2; TRBD1 agrees at 9 bases. V was pared by 6 bases and J by 7 bases, with 6 bases of the junction left unmatched. This CDR3 is built from 13 residues. CDR1 is SNHLY and CDR2 is FYNNEI in the germline V gene.

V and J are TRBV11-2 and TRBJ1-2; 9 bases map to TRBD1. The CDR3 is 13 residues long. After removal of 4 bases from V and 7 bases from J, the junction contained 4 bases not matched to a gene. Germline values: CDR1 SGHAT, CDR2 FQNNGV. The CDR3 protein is CASSWGQGVGYTF. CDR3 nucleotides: TGTGCCAGCAGCTGGGGACAGGGCGTTGGCTACACCTTC.

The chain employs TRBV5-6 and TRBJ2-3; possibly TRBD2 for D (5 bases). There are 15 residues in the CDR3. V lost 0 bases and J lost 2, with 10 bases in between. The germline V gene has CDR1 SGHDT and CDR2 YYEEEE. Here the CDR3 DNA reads TGTGCCAGCAGCTTGGGACCTAGCATCACAGATACGCAGTATTTT. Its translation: CASSLGPSITDTQYF.

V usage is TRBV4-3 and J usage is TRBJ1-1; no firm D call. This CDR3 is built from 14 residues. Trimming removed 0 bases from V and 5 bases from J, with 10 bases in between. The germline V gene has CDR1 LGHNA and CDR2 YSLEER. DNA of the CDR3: TGCGCCAGCAGCCAAGAATTCTCGGGGACTGAAGCTTTCTTT. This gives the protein CASSQEFSGTEAFF.

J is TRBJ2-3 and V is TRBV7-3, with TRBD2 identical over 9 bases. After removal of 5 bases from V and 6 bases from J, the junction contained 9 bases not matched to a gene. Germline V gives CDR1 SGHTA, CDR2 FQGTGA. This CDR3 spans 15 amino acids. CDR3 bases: TGTGCCAGCAGCCCAGTCCTAGCGGGGTTGGATACGCAGTATTTT. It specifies CASSPVLAGLDTQYF.

CDR3 region: CASSIRGLAGGTSTDTQYF. CDR3 DNA sequence: TGTGCCAGTAGTATTCGGGGACTAGCGGGGGGTACTAGCACAGATACGCAGTATTTT. The chain employs TRBV19 and TRBJ2-3; 15 nucleotides agree with TRBD2. The CDR3 is 19 amino acids. CDR1 and CDR2 from the germline V gene are LNHDA and SQIVND (reference sequence). Trimming removed 3 bases from V and 0 bases from J; junction bases left unmatched: 7.

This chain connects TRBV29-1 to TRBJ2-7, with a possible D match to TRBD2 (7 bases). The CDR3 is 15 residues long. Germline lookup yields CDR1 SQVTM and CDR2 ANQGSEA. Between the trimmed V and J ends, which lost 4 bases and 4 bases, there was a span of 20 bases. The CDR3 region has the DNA TGCAGCGTTGCGGGGGGCTTTGGTGCCTTATACGAGCAGTACTTC. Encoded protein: CSVAGGFGALYEQYF.